The sample holds one count of the clone carrying this T cell receptor beta chain. Its antigen is as yet unknown. This sample was included in a study of PD-1 blockade in mismatch repair-deficient tumors. Whole-study context: Patients had approximately 11 mismatch repair-deficient cancer types and were previously treated and progressing.

Study-level points and caveats: After pembrolizumab, tumor-resident clones rose rapidly, then generally contracted before radiologic responses.

PCR or immunohistochemistry showed mismatch repair deficiency in every enrolled patient. Sequenced by immunoSEQ multiplex PCR; TCRdb stores in-frame clones only, minus some. This table has about 34,000 clones, 80% appearing once. The V gene's germline CDR1 is MGHRA and CDR2 YSYEKL. This CDR3 is 19 amino acids long. V lost 0 bases and J lost 2; bases outside the gene matches: 9. This sequence was found in an adult with mismatch repair-deficient cancer. The genes are TRBV4-1 and TRBJ2-5, with 13 bases that match TRBD2. This specimen was PBMCs, taken approximately 6 weeks after starting pembrolizumab. The CDR3 nucleotides read TGCGCCAGCAGCCAAGATGGAAGGGCGGGACTAGCGGGACAAGAGACCCAGTACTTC. Protein sequence: CASSQDGRAGLAGQETQYF.